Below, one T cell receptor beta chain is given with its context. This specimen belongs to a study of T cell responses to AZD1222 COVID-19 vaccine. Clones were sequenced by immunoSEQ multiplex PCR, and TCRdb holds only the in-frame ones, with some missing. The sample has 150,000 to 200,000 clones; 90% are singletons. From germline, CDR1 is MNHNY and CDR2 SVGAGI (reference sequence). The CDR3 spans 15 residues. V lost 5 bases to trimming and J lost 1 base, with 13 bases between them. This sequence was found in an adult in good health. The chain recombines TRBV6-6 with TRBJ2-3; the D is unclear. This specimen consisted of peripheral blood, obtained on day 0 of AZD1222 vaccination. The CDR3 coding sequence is TGTGCCAGCAGTCCCACCGCAGCGCGCACAGATACGCAGTATTTT. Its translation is CASSPTAARTDTQYF.